This T cell receptor beta chain appears in the sequencing data of a study of identical twins. Whole-study results and caveats: Out-of-frame alpha sequences shared by twins were enriched for low generation probability. Cord blood beta clonotypes present at high abundance carried fewer insertions; no such pattern appeared in memory repertoires. Analyses based on zero insertions could be partly confounded by invariant MAIT and iNKT cells.

This clonotype has a count of ten or more. Its target is unknown. The junction differs from germline at one of its ends, possibly a read error. In TCRdb, the 5' RACE reads were re-called with MiXCR into one record per CDR3 protein. Of 200,000 to 300,000 distinct CDR3 sequences listed, around 6.6% are singletons. The length of the CDR3 is 15 residues. Germline V gene sequence: CDR1 LGHDT, CDR2 YNNKEL (reference sequence). The sample also formed part of further work on yellow fever vaccine responses in identical twins. That publication notes: It has been reported that, in twins, the vaccine T cell response seemed partly convergent and partly personalized.

The sample was memory (CD45RO+) T cells sorted from blood. The chain couples TRBV3-1 to TRBJ1-6; D call uncertain. The clonotype was recovered from a woman in her late teens or twenties in good health. The CDR3 DNA reads TGCGCCAGCAGCCAAGGGAGCTCCTATAATTCACCCCTCCACTTT. Its translation: CASSQGSSYNSPLHF.